One and the same sample provided the 32 T cell receptor beta chains below, sequenced in a study of beta chain features in type 1 diabetes. The entirety of the isolated RNA underwent reverse transcription, so expressed TCRB transcripts were sequenced. The data were produced by immunoSEQ multiplex PCR, yet TCRdb's version contains in-frame clones alone and is incomplete. Of around 300,000 clones in the sample, about 8% were seen once. What was sequenced was central memory CD4+ T cells from blood. The receptor source for this set is a young woman in good health.

This clone was detected a few times. The chain uses TRBV14 and TRBJ2-7; 7 bases agree with TRBD1. Germline trimming cut 0 bases from V and 4 bases from J; bases unmatched to any gene: 0. Looked up from germline, CDR1 is SGHDN and CDR2 is FVKESK. CDR3 length equals 13 residues. The CDR3 region is CASSQDRGYEQYV. In DNA form, the CDR3 reads TGTGCCAGCAGCCAAGACAGGGGGTACGAGCAGTACGTC.

The V call is TRBV28, the J call TRBJ1-2; no clear D gene. This CDR3 spans 14 amino acids. Germline lookup yields CDR1 MDHEN and CDR2 SYDVKM. The V end was cut by 6 bases, the J end by 4 bases, with 15 bases between. CDR3 region: CASSSTTTAYGYTF. In DNA, the CDR3 is TGTGCCAGCAGCTCCACCACAACGGCCTATGGCTACACCTTC.

The chain is built from TRBV7-6 and TRBJ2-5; D unclear. V lost 1 base to trimming and J lost 2 bases, with 11 bases between them. This CDR3 contains 15 residues. The germline V gene encodes CDR1 SGHVS and CDR2 FNYEAQ. The CDR3 DNA sequence: TGTGCCAGCAGCTTAGTAACGGGCCAGCAAGAGACCCAGTACTTC. This translates into CASSLVTGQQETQYF.

This clone was counted many times. The V and J genes are TRBV2 and TRBJ1-5, with unresolved D. The CDR3 extends over 14 amino acids. From germline, CDR1 is SNHLY and CDR2 FYNNEI. Trimming cost V 4 bases and J 3 bases, with 10 bases left between them. The CDR3 nucleotides are TGTGCCAGCAGTGGAAGGACGGACAATCAGCCCCAGCATTTT. Its protein product is CASSGRTDNQPQHF.

This clone has just a few counts. At one of its ends the junction is not consistent with the germline gene, which may arise from a read error. V usage is TRBV5-4 and J usage is TRBJ2-3; D is unclear. Per the germline V gene, CDR1 is SGHNT and CDR2 is YYREEE (reference sequence). The length of the CDR3 is 14 residues. CDR3 sequence (DNA): TGCGCCAGCAGCCAAGAGCAGTTCACAGATACGCAGTATTTT. Translating gives CASSQEQFTDTQYF.

This clone came up a few times. This chain links TRBV7-2 with TRBJ2-3; D assignment may be TRBD1 or TRBD2 (6 bases each). The V gene's germline CDR1 is SGHTA and CDR2 FQGNSA. The V gene lost 5 bases and the J gene lost 1 base, with 16 bases spanning the gap. There are 16 residues in the CDR3. The CDR3 here is CASSAFGGRGTDTQYF. The DNA of the CDR3 is TGTGCCAGCAGCGCCTTCGGGGGCAGGGGCACAGATACGCAGTATTTT.

This clone was found a few times. The V call is TRBV7-3, the J call TRBJ1-1; possibly TRBD1 for D (5 bases). V lost 6 bases and J 4 bases, leaving 9 bases between the germline ends. Looked up from germline, CDR1 is SGHTA and CDR2 is FQGTGA. The CDR3 has 12 residues. The CDR3 is CASRSQGTEAFF. In DNA form, the CDR3 reads TGTGCCAGCAGGTCCCAGGGCACTGAAGCTTTCTTT.

This clone occurred a few times. The J gene is TRBJ2-7, the V gene TRBV7-9; 7 nucleotides agree with TRBD1. V shed 5 bases and J 5 bases; nucleotides not matched to a gene: 6. CDR1 SEHNR and CDR2 FQNEAQ come from the germline V gene (reference sequence). The CDR3 contains 13 residues. CDR3 sequence reads: CASSHRTGDEQYF. CDR3 DNA: TGTGCCAGCAGCCACCGGACAGGAGACGAGCAGTACTTC. Full variable domain (remainder filled in from reference TRBV7-9 and TRBJ2-7): DTGVSQNPRHKITKRGQNVTFRCDPISEHNRLYWYRQTLGQGPEFLTYFQNEAQLEKSRLLSDRFSAERPKGSFSTLEIQRTEQGDSAMYLCASSHRTGDEQYFGPGTRLTVT.

The chain has TRBV4-3 and TRBJ2-5, with 11 bases aligning to TRBD2. The J call is doubtful: the DNA matches TRBJ2-7 better. In germline, CDR1 is LGHNA, CDR2 YSLEER. The CDR3 runs to 19 residues. The chain's CDR3 is CASSQGRGLFSGRVYEQYF. Here the CDR3 DNA reads TGCGCCAGCAGCCAAGGACGGGGGCTATTTAGCGGGAGGGTCTACGAGCAGTACTTC.

This clone was seen a few times. The CDR3 DNA sequence: TGTGCCAGCAGCTCAACTCTGGCGAACACTGAAGCTTTCTTT. Its protein is CASSSTLANTEAFF. The chain has TRBV7-2 and TRBJ1-1, with D unclear. Trimming stripped 4 bases from V and 1 base from J, with 10 bases between. CDR3 size: 14 residues. The germline gives CDR1 SGHTA, CDR2 FQGNSA.

In this sample, this clone turned up a few times. J is TRBJ1-2 and V is TRBV4-3; D possibly corresponds to TRBD1 (6 bases). Germline V gene data show CDR1 as LGHNA and CDR2 as YSLEER. V was trimmed by 3 bases and J by 7 bases, leaving 15 bases between them. The CDR3 covers 14 residues. The CDR3 DNA is TGCGCCAGCAGCCACTTACAGGGTAGGGGTGGCTACACCTTC. Protein: CASSHLQGRGGYTF.

This clone was seen more than once but under ten times. The chain links TRBV30 to TRBJ2-3, with D tentatively TRBD1 (7 bases). CDR1 GTSNPN and CDR2 SVGIG come from the germline V gene (reference sequence). The CDR3 has 14 amino acids. Trimming shortened V by 3 bases and J by 4 bases, and 14 bases separated the two germline ends. CDR3 protein: CAWSQGGSSDTQYF. The CDR3 coding sequence is TGTGCCTGGAGCCAGGGGGGAAGTTCAGATACGCAGTATTTT.

This clone appeared many times. The genes are TRBV5-6 and TRBJ2-1, with D hard to call. The ends were cut back, 0 bases at V and 11 bases at J, with 12 bases in the middle. The CDR3 is 13 amino acids. Looked up from germline, CDR1 is SGHDT and CDR2 is YYEEEE. CDR3 DNA sequence: TGTGCCAGCAGCTTGGCCCTGCCAGGCCAGCAGTTCTTC. Amino acids: CASSLALPGQQFF. The whole variable domain, remainder taken from reference TRBV5-6 and TRBJ2-1, is DAGVTQSPTHLIKTRGQQVTLRCSPKSGHDTVSWYQQALGQGPQFIFQYYEEEERQRGNFPDRFSGHQFPNYSSELNVNALLLGDSALYLCASSLALPGQQFFGPGTRLTVL.

This clone was detected a few times. The chain carries TRBV2 and TRBJ1-1, with a possible D match to TRBD1 (6 bases). V was trimmed by 6 bases and J by 4 bases, leaving 15 bases between them. The CDR3 is made up of 14 amino acids. The germline gives CDR1 SNHLY, CDR2 FYNNEI. This CDR3 is CASSGRGAGTEAFF. CDR3 coding DNA: TGTGCCAGCAGCGGTCGGGGGGCCGGCACTGAAGCTTTCTTT.

The sample holds many counts of this clone. The CDR3 DNA is TGTGCCAGCAGCTCACAGGGACGGAATGAGCAGTTCTTC. Translating it yields CASSSQGRNEQFF. The chain is built from TRBV7-9 and TRBJ2-1; the D gene is possibly TRBD1 (6 bases). Germline CDR1 reads SEHNR; CDR2 reads FQNEAQ (reference sequence). Trimming cost V 4 bases and J 7 bases, with 11 bases left between them. There are 13 residues in the CDR3.

J is TRBJ2-5 and V is TRBV7-2; TRBD1 aligns across 10 bases. Per germline, CDR1 SGHTA and CDR2 FQGNSA. The CDR3 has 19 amino acids. V gave up 5 bases and J gave up 1 base; unmatched junction bases: 16. The CDR3 sequence: CASSPSMLPGQGRQETQYF. The CDR3 DNA is TGTGCCAGCAGCCCCTCCATGCTACCGGGACAGGGGCGCCAAGAGACCCAGTACTTC.

This clone was seen only a few times. The chain uses TRBV7-6 and TRBJ2-5; 9 bases map to TRBD1. The V gene's germline CDR1 is SGHVS and CDR2 FNYEAQ. This CDR3 comprises 16 residues. Trimming cost V 1 base and J 4 bases; bases outside gene matches: 7. The CDR3 DNA reads as TGTGCCAGCAGCTTAGGACAGGGGGGATTGGGAGAGACCCAGTACTTC. Its translation is CASSLGQGGLGETQYF.

The CDR3 sequence: CASSPAGRGPTYEQYF. The CDR3 nucleotides read TGTGCCAGCAGCCCCGCAGGCAGGGGACCCACCTACGAGCAGTACTTC. V is TRBV5-6 and J is TRBJ2-7; weak D call: TRBD1 (6 bases). Germline assignment: CDR1 SGHDT and CDR2 YYEEEE. The CDR3 sequence is 16 residues long. V shed 4 bases and J shed 2 bases, with 19 bases lying between them.

V and J are TRBV27 and TRBJ2-1; tentative D call: TRBD2 (5 bases). The CDR3 contains 17 residues. Germline V gives CDR1 MNHEY, CDR2 SMNVEV (reference sequence). V shed 2 bases and J shed 0 bases, with 14 bases lying between them. CDR3 sequence (DNA): TGTGCCAGCAGTTTACGCCCATCGGGAAGCTCCTACAATGAGCAGTTCTTC. This codes for CASSLRPSGSSYNEQFF.

The CDR3 loop is CASSLMGSEQYF. The CDR3 DNA reads as TGTGCCAGCAGTTTAATGGGGAGCGAGCAGTACTTC. V usage is TRBV28 and J usage is TRBJ2-7; the D gene is possibly TRBD2 (5 bases). Looked up from germline, CDR1 is MDHEN and CDR2 is SYDVKM. The V end was cut by 2 bases, the J end by 6 bases, with 8 bases between. This CDR3 has 12 residues.

This clone has ten or more counts. The chain uses TRBV5-4 and TRBJ1-2, with TRBD1 matching 8 bases. The trim removed 0 bases at V and 6 bases at J, leaving 7 bases unmatched. Looked up from germline, CDR1 is SGHNT and CDR2 is YYREEE (reference sequence). There are 15 residues in the CDR3. In DNA, the CDR3 is TGTGCCAGCAGCTTGGATGCCGGGACAGGCGATGGCTACACCTTC. Translating gives CASSLDAGTGDGYTF.

This clone was detected only a few times. The chain is built from TRBV7-8 and TRBJ2-3; 10 nucleotides line up with TRBD1. The CDR3 covers 17 residues. Germline assignment: CDR1 SGHVS and CDR2 FQNEAQ. V lost 6 bases and J lost 3; bases outside the gene matches: 12. The CDR3 DNA is TGTGCCAGCAGGCCCCTGGGGCGGACAGGGGGGACAGATACGCAGTATTTT. The encoded protein is CASRPLGRTGGTDTQYF.

The chain employs TRBV6-1 and TRBJ2-7; D may match TRBD1 or TRBD2 (5 bases each). The germline gives CDR1 MNHNS, CDR2 SASEGT. The germline V and J ends were trimmed by 6 bases and 2 bases, with 17 bases remaining between them. The CDR3 runs to 15 residues. CDR3 in DNA: TGTGCCAGCAGCCCATTCTCAGGGACGGCCTACGAGCAGTACTTC. This sequence encodes CASSPFSGTAYEQYF.

This sequence joins TRBV10-3 and TRBJ2-3; D assignment may be TRBD1 or TRBD2 (5 bases each). From germline, CDR1 is ENHRY and CDR2 SYGVKD. Trimming pared 6 bases from V and 0 bases from J, leaving 13 bases between. This CDR3 has 15 amino acids. In DNA form, the CDR3 reads TGTGCCATCAGGAGGGACGGAGCTAGCACAGATACGCAGTATTTT. It specifies CAIRRDGASTDTQYF.

This rearrangement joins TRBV21-1 to TRBJ2-5; the D call in the table, TRBD1, was not verified against the DNA. TRBV21-1 is recorded as a pseudogene. CDR3 length equals 18 residues. This CDR3 is CASSNPLKRTGCSETQYF. CDR3 DNA: TGTGCCAGCAGCAATCCTCTTAAAAGGACAGGCTGCTCTGAGACCCAGTACTTC.

V is TRBV29-1 and J is TRBJ2-1; D tentatively fits TRBD1 or TRBD2 (5 bases each). The ends were cut back, 3 bases at V and 8 bases at J, with 14 bases in the middle. Germline V CDR1 and CDR2: SQVTM, ANQGSEA. The CDR3 is 13 amino acids. As DNA, the CDR3 is TGCAGCGTTGACGGGTCTAGCAGGGATGAGCAGTTCTTC. It yields the protein CSVDGSSRDEQFF.

This chain joins TRBV19 and TRBJ2-5, with a tentative D call TRBD1 (6 bases). V lost 7 bases and J lost 2, with 14 bases in between. This CDR3 contains 14 residues. Germline V lookup: CDR1 LNHDA, CDR2 SQIVND (reference sequence). CDR3 nucleotides: TGTGCCAGTAATTCGGGACACACACAAGAGACCCAGTACTTC. Its translation: CASNSGHTQETQYF. Full variable domain (outside the CDR3, taken from reference TRBV19 and TRBJ2-5): DGGITQSPKYLFRKEGQNVTLSCEQNLNHDAMYWYRQDPGQGLRLIYYSQIVNDFQKGDIAEGYSVSREKKESFPLTVTSAQKNPTAFYLCASNSGHTQETQYFGPGTRLLVL.

The rearrangement uses TRBV9 and TRBJ2-3; D gene uncertain. The V gene's germline CDR1 is SGDLS and CDR2 YYNGEE. The V end lost 2 bases, the J end lost 2 bases, and 9 bases lay between the germline ends. This CDR3 is built from 14 residues. CDR3 loop: CASSVNPFTDTQYF. In nucleotides, the CDR3 is TGTGCCAGCAGCGTCAACCCCTTCACAGATACGCAGTATTTT.

This clone was counted at least ten times. This sample includes further DNA sequences coding for the same CDR3. The chain employs TRBV27 and TRBJ2-2, with D possibly TRBD1 on 6 matching bases. This CDR3 is 20 amino acids long. Trimming pared 5 bases from V and 9 bases from J, leaving 34 bases between. Germline CDR1 is MNHEY and CDR2 is SMNVEV (reference sequence). The CDR3 DNA reads TGTGCCAGCAGTGTACAGGGTCTGAAGTCTGCGTCGGGGCGATTTAGGGAGCTGTTTTTT. Amino acids: CASSVQGLKSASGRFRELFF.

This chain uses TRBV9 with TRBJ2-3, with 9 bases identical to TRBD2. CDR3 length: 17 residues. Germline CDR1 is SGDLS and CDR2 is YYNGEE. V lost 2 bases, J lost 6 bases, and 13 bases stayed unmatched. In nucleotides, the CDR3 is TGTGCCAGCAGCGTTGGAGCGGCGGGAGGGCCGGGGGATACGCAGTATTTT. This gives the protein CASSVGAAGGPGDTQYF.

The chain combines TRBV5-1 with TRBJ2-6; TRBD2 is a possible D gene (6 bases). Trimming left V 0 bases short and J 2 bases short, with 9 bases between. The CDR3 has 16 amino acids. Per germline, CDR1 SGHRS and CDR2 YFSETQ. This CDR3 reads CASSLVASAGANVLTF. The CDR3 coding sequence is TGCGCCAGCAGCTTGGTTGCTAGCGCTGGGGCCAACGTCCTGACTTTC.

The chain recombines TRBV5-1 with TRBJ2-1; D is uncertain. Germline V gene data show CDR1 as SGHRS and CDR2 as YFSETQ. Trimming removed 1 base from V and 8 bases from J, with 19 bases in between. The CDR3 extends over 16 amino acids. CDR3 protein: CASSLKYTAPGDEQFF. CDR3 DNA: TGCGCCAGCAGCTTGAAGTATACGGCCCCTGGGGATGAGCAGTTCTTC. Full variable domain (outside the CDR3, taken from reference TRBV5-1 and TRBJ2-1): KAGVTQTPRYLIKTRGQQVTLSCSPISGHRSVSWYQQTPGQGLQFLFEYFSETQRNKGNFPGRFSGRQFSNSRSEMNVSTLELGDSALYLCASSLKYTAPGDEQFFGPGTRLTVL.